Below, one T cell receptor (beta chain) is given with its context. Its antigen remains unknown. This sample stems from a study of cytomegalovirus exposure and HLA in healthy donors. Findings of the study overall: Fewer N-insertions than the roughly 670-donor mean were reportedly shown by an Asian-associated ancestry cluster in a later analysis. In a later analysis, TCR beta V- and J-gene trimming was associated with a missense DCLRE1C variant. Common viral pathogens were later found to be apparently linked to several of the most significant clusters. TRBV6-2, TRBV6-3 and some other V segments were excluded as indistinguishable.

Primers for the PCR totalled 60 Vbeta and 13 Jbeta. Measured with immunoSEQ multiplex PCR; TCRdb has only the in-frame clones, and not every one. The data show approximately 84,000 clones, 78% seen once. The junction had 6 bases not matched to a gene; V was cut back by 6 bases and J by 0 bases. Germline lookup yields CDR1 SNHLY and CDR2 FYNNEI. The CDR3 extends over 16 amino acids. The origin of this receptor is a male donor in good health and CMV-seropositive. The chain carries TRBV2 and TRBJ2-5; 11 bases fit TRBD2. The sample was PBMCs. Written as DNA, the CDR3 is TGTGCCAGCAGGGGACTAGCGGAAACGTACCAAGAGACCCAGTACTTC. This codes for CASRGLAETYQETQYF.